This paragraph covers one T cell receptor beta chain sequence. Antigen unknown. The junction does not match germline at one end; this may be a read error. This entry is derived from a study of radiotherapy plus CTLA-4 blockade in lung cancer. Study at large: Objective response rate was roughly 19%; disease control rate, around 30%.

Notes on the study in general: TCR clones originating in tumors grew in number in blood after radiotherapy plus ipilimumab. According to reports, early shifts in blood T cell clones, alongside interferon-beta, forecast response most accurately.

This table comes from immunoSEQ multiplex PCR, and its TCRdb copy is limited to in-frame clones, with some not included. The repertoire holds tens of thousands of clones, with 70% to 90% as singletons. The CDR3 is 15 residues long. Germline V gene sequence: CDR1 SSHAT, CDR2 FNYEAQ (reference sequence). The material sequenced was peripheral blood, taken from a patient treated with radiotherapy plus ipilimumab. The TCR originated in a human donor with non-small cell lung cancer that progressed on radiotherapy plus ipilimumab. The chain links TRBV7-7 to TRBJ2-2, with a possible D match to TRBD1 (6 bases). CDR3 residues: CASSLTDSATGELFF. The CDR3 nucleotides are TGTGCTAGCAGCTTGACGGACAGCGCAACCGGGGAGCTGTTTTTT.